A single sample is the source of the 30 T cell receptor beta chains below, sequenced in a study of technical replicates of blood from a few donors. TCRdb keeps only in-frame clones here, not all; method: immunoSEQ multiplex PCR. The table has more than 90,000 clones, roughly 96% seen once. Sequenced sample: T cells isolated from PBMCs. The receptors were gathered from a human donor in good health.

The V call is TRBV7-2, the J call TRBJ2-3; maybe TRBD2 (5 bases). V lost 1 base and J 2 bases, leaving 13 bases between the germline ends. Germline V gene data show CDR1 as SGHTA and CDR2 as FQGNSA. The length of the CDR3 is 16 residues. This CDR3 reads CASSLDKGGYTDTQYF. The DNA of the CDR3 is TGTGCCAGCAGCTTAGATAAAGGAGGTTACACAGATACGCAGTATTTT.

The chain links TRBV14 to TRBJ2-2; D is undetermined. This CDR3 has 18 amino acids. Germline V gene sequence: CDR1 SGHDN, CDR2 FVKESK. V lost 0 bases and J lost 6, with 20 bases in between. CDR3 protein: CASSQDFWAPPPSGELFF. In DNA, the CDR3 is TGTGCCAGCAGCCAAGATTTTTGGGCCCCCCCTCCGTCCGGGGAGCTGTTTTTT.

The chain carries TRBV27 and TRBJ1-3; D might be TRBD1 (6 bases). CDR1 and CDR2 from the germline V gene are MNHEY and SMNVEV (reference sequence). This CDR3 spans 13 amino acids. Trimming shortened V by 5 bases and J by 4 bases, and 9 bases separated the two germline ends. The CDR3 sequence is CASSVDRGNTIYF. DNA for the CDR3: TGTGCCAGCAGTGTTGACAGGGGAAACACCATATATTTT.

The rearrangement links TRBV9 to TRBJ2-1, with D perhaps matching TRBD2 (5 bases). Germline V gene lookup returns CDR1 SGDLS and CDR2 YYNGEE. V lost 3 bases and J 6 bases, leaving 13 bases between the germline ends. This CDR3 spans 14 amino acids. DNA of the CDR3: TGTGCCAGCAGCGGAGGGCTAGCCTCCAATGAGCAGTTCTTC. Translated, it gives CASSGGLASNEQFF.

The CDR3 spells CASSLAGGDYGYTF. The CDR3 bases are TGCGCCAGCAGCCTTGCCGGGGGGGACTATGGCTACACCTTC. V is TRBV5-1 and J is TRBJ1-2, with a weak D call TRBD1 (5 bases). Germline assignment: CDR1 SGHRS and CDR2 YFSETQ. Trimming stripped 4 bases from V and 3 bases from J, with 13 bases between. This CDR3 region has 14 residues.

V and J are TRBV28 and TRBJ2-7, with a tentative D call TRBD1 (6 bases). The CDR3 covers 12 residues. CDR1 MDHEN and CDR2 SYDVKM come from the germline V gene. V was clipped by 8 bases and J by 3 bases, with 11 bases between them. CDR3 in amino acids: CASCTGNYEQYF. CDR3 coding DNA: TGTGCCAGCTGTACAGGGAACTACGAGCAGTACTTC. Together with reference TRBV28 and TRBJ2-7, the CDR3 gives the full variable domain: DVKVTQSSRYLVKRTGEKVFLECVQDMDHENMFWYRQDPGLGLRLIYFSYDVKMKEKGDIPEGYSVSREKKERFSLILESASTNQTSMYLCASCTGNYEQYFGPGTRLTVT.

The CDR3, as DNA: TGCGCCAGCAGCTTGGGAGGGACAGGAGCCTACGAGCAGTACTTC. Its protein product is CASSLGGTGAYEQYF. The chain recombines TRBV5-1 with TRBJ2-7, with TRBD1 matching over 8 bases. In germline, CDR1 is SGHRS, CDR2 YFSETQ. The ends lost 0 bases at V and 2 bases at J; junction bases unmatched: 4. The CDR3 is made up of 15 amino acids.

This sequence joins TRBV4-1 and TRBJ1-5; D gene uncertain. Trimming pared 0 bases from V and 0 bases from J, leaving 6 bases between. From germline, CDR1 is MGHRA and CDR2 YSYEKL. This CDR3 is 15 amino acids long. CDR3 nucleotide sequence: TGCGCCAGCAGCCAAGATGGGAGTAGCAATCAGCCCCAGCATTTT. Translated, it gives CASSQDGSSNQPQHF.

CDR3 sequence (DNA): TGTGCCAGTAGTATTGGTGGCGGCATTTCCTACGAGCAGTACTTC. Amino acids: CASSIGGGISYEQYF. This rearrangement joins TRBV19 to TRBJ2-7; D gene uncertain. The CDR3 extends over 15 amino acids. Germline lookup yields CDR1 LNHDA and CDR2 SQIVND (reference sequence). V dropped 3 bases and J dropped 1 base, with 13 bases sitting between them.

A single count supports this clone. The chain has TRBV5-1 and TRBJ2-7, with TRBD1 identical over 8 bases. Germline CDR1 reads SGHRS; CDR2 reads YFSETQ. The trim removed 4 bases at V and 6 bases at J, leaving 12 bases unmatched. The CDR3 is 15 amino acids. The CDR3 region is CASSGTGTGQPEQYF. DNA for the CDR3: TGCGCCAGCAGCGGAACCGGGACAGGTCAACCCGAGCAGTACTTC.

The rearrangement links TRBV7-6 to TRBJ2-1, with D perhaps matching TRBD1 (6 bases). CDR3 length equals 11 residues. V was clipped by 5 bases and J by 10 bases, with 9 bases between them. Germline V gene sequence: CDR1 SGHVS, CDR2 FNYEAQ. The CDR3 here is CASSPDREQFF. CDR3 nucleotides: TGTGCCAGCAGCCCCGACAGGGAGCAGTTCTTC.

The genes are TRBV5-4 and TRBJ2-5; D uncertain. The J call could be wrong; TRBJ2-7 is a better fit for the DNA end. The germline V gene encodes CDR1 SGHNT and CDR2 YYREEE (reference sequence). The CDR3 contains 13 residues. The CDR3 reads CASSLTPLYEQYF. CDR3 coding DNA: TGTGCCAGCAGCTTGACTCCACTCTACGAGCAGTACTTC.

V usage is TRBV6-5 and J usage is TRBJ2-1; 9 bases line up with TRBD2. The CDR3 sequence is 15 residues long. J gave up 6 bases and V 3 bases, and 6 bases lay outside the gene matches. Per the germline V gene, CDR1 is MNHEY and CDR2 is SVGAGI. The CDR3: CASSYGAGGGNEQFF. The CDR3 DNA follows: TGTGCCAGCAGTTATGGGGCGGGAGGGGGCAATGAGCAGTTCTTC.

The genes are TRBV6-1 and TRBJ1-1; 7 bases align to TRBD1. CDR1 and CDR2 from the germline V gene are MNHNS and SASEGT. Germline trimming cut 5 bases from V and 0 bases from J; bases unmatched to any gene: 6. The CDR3 runs 15 residues. In nucleotides, the CDR3 is TGTGCCAGCAGTAACAGGGGAGCCCTGAACACTGAAGCTTTCTTT. Its protein is CASSNRGALNTEAFF.

As concerns this clone: Additional DNA sequences in this sample encode the identical CDR3. The chain recombines TRBV2 with TRBJ2-7; D unclear. Trimming left V 7 bases short and J 1 base short, with 8 bases between. The CDR3 extends over 12 amino acids. Germline values: CDR1 SNHLY, CDR2 FYNNEI. This CDR3 reads CASILGSYEQYF. The CDR3 DNA is TGTGCCAGCATCCTCGGGTCCTACGAGCAGTACTTC.

The rearrangement uses TRBV2 and TRBJ2-2, with 8 bases fitting TRBD1. Losses at the gene ends were 4 bases for V and 7 bases for J; bases not matched to a gene: 5. The CDR3 consists of 14 residues. Looked up from germline, CDR1 is SNHLY and CDR2 is FYNNEI. CDR3 DNA: TGTGCCAGCAGTGGGACAGGGAGTGGCGGGGAGCTGTTTTTT. This sequence encodes CASSGTGSGGELFF.

This chain links TRBV7-9 with TRBJ1-2, with D hard to call. Germline values: CDR1 SEHNR, CDR2 FQNEAQ (reference sequence). The V gene lost 0 bases and the J gene lost 2 bases, with 10 bases spanning the gap. The CDR3 is 15 residues long. The CDR3 DNA follows: TGTGCCAGCAGCTTAGCGACCGGGTCCAACTATGGCTACACCTTC. This gives the protein CASSLATGSNYGYTF.

The chain couples TRBV11-1 to TRBJ2-7; the D is unclear. The germline V and J ends were trimmed by 8 bases and 4 bases, with 9 bases remaining between them. This CDR3 has 11 amino acids. The germline V gene has CDR1 SGHAT and CDR2 FQDESV (reference sequence). This chain's CDR3 is CASAVAYEQYF. CDR3 bases: TGTGCCAGCGCAGTTGCTTACGAGCAGTACTTC. Based on the CDR3 plus reference TRBV11-1 and TRBJ2-7, the full variable domain is EAEVAQSPRYKITEKSQAVAFWCDPISGHATLYWYRQILGQGPELLVQFQDESVVDDSQLPKDRFSAERLKGVDSTLKIQPAELGDSAMYLCASAVAYEQYFGPGTRLTVT.

The chain recombines TRBV5-1 with TRBJ1-1, with TRBD1 matching 7 bases. The J segment lost 4 bases and the V segment lost 0 bases, leaving 6 bases of the junction unmatched. Per the germline V gene, CDR1 is SGHRS and CDR2 is YFSETQ. The CDR3 has 15 amino acids. This CDR3 reads CASSLDTGELTEAFF. The DNA for the CDR3 is TGCGCCAGCAGCTTGGATACAGGGGAGCTCACTGAAGCTTTCTTT.

The V call is TRBV5-5, the J call TRBJ2-7; 9 nucleotides align to TRBD1. J was trimmed by 4 bases and V by 2 bases; bases with no gene match: 4. Germline V gene data show CDR1 as SGHKS and CDR2 as YYEKEE (reference sequence). There are 14 residues in the CDR3. Written as DNA, the CDR3 is TGTGCCAGCAGCTTACCGGGACAGGGTTACGAGCAGTACTTC. Residues: CASSLPGQGYEQYF.

The V and J genes are TRBV7-3 and TRBJ2-7; D not resolved. V gave up 2 bases and J gave up 5 bases, with 13 bases separating them. This CDR3 has 14 amino acids. Germline V lookup: CDR1 SGHTA, CDR2 FQGTGA. CDR3 amino acids: CASSLDGREDEQYF. The CDR3 nucleotides read TGTGCCAGCAGCTTAGACGGCCGAGAGGACGAGCAGTACTTC.

The chain joins TRBV4-2 to TRBJ2-1, with 8 bases that match TRBD2. Germline CDR1 reads LGHNA; CDR2 reads YNFKEQ. J gave up 5 bases and V 0 bases, and 6 bases lay outside the gene matches. CDR3 length: 16 amino acids. CDR3 in DNA: TGTGCCAGCAGCCAAGAGTCACTAGCGGAAAACAATGAGCAGTTCTTC. Protein: CASSQESLAENNEQFF.

The DNA for the CDR3 is TGTGCCAGCAGCGCCATTAGCGGTTCGAGGTACGAGCAGTACTTC. Translated: CASSAISGSRYEQYF. The chain uses TRBV7-6 and TRBJ2-7; perhaps TRBD2 as D (6 bases). V lost 5 bases and J 4 bases, leaving 18 bases between the germline ends. Germline CDR1 SGHVS, CDR2 FNYEAQ. CDR3 length equals 15 residues. The full variable domain, in which reference TRBV7-6 and TRBJ2-7 provide the parts outside the CDR3, is GAGVSQSPRYKVTKRGQDVALRCDPISGHVSLYWYRQALGQGPEFLTYFNYEAQQDKSGLPNDRFSAERPEGSISTLTIQRTEQRDSAMYRCASSAISGSRYEQYFGPGTRLTVT.

The chain employs TRBV19 and TRBJ2-7, with D perhaps matching TRBD2 (6 bases). The CDR3 has 14 residues. The V gene's germline CDR1 is LNHDA and CDR2 SQIVND (reference sequence). Trimming left V 2 bases short and J 2 bases short, with 10 bases between. The DNA of the CDR3 is TGTGCCAGTAGTATATCACGGACTACCTACGAGCAGTACTTC. Translating gives CASSISRTTYEQYF.

The chain is built from TRBV27 and TRBJ1-5; 10 bases match TRBD1. Germline CDR1 and CDR2: MNHEY and SMNVEV (reference sequence). The CDR3 runs to 17 residues. After removal of 6 bases from V and 3 bases from J, the junction contained 11 bases not matched to a gene. CDR3 bases: TGTGCCAGCAGGGGATTCGGGACAGGGGCCTTCAATCAGCCCCAGCATTTT. Amino acids: CASRGFGTGAFNQPQHF.

The chain employs TRBV6-1 and TRBJ2-3; 9 positions match TRBD1. Germline assignment: CDR1 MNHNS and CDR2 SASEGT. J was trimmed by 3 bases and V by 0 bases; bases with no gene match: 7. The CDR3 is made up of 17 amino acids. The CDR3, as DNA: TGTGCCAGCAGTGAAGCCCCGGGGGGACAGGGTACAGATACGCAGTATTTT. It translates to CASSEAPGGQGTDTQYF.

In the case of this clone: At the DNA level, this CDR3 is encoded by other sequences in the same sample as well. The rearrangement uses TRBV27 and TRBJ2-1; 10 positions agree with TRBD2. Germline loops: CDR1 MNHEY, CDR2 SMNVEV (reference sequence). Germline trimming cut 2 bases from V and 10 bases from J; bases unmatched to any gene: 2. The CDR3 runs 13 residues. As DNA, the CDR3 is TGTGCCAGCAGTTTAAGTAGCGGGAGGGAGCAGTTCTTC. Translation gives CASSLSSGREQFF.

The chain links TRBV6-1 to TRBJ2-7, with D perhaps TRBD1 (5 bases). V lost 1 base and J lost 1, with 8 bases in between. This CDR3 contains 14 residues. Germline CDR1 is MNHNS and CDR2 is SASEGT. The CDR3, as DNA: TGTGCCAGCAGTGAAGTAAGGGGATCCTACGAGCAGTACTTC. It encodes CASSEVRGSYEQYF.

This chain joins TRBV7-8 and TRBJ2-7; 8 nucleotides align to TRBD1. The CDR3 has 12 residues. V gave up 3 bases and J gave up 6 bases; unmatched junction bases: 1. Per the germline V gene, CDR1 is SGHVS and CDR2 is FQNEAQ. The CDR3 reads CASSLGTGEQYF. CDR3 nucleotide sequence: TGTGCCAGCAGCTTGGGGACAGGCGAGCAGTACTTC. The full variable domain, its missing parts supplied by reference TRBV7-8 and TRBJ2-7, is GAGVSQSPRYKVAKRGQDVALRCDPISGHVSLFWYQQALGQGPEFLTYFQNEAQLDKSGLPSDRFFAERPEGSVSTLKIQRTQQEDSAVYLCASSLGTGEQYFGPGTRLTVT.

The gene calls are TRBV5-1 and TRBJ1-2, with D hard to call. Germline CDR1 and CDR2: SGHRS and YFSETQ. The CDR3 extends over 15 amino acids. Trimming took off 0 bases at V and 3 bases at J, with 12 bases between the two ends. The CDR3 DNA is TGCGCCAGCAGCTTGGATTCCGGCGGGTACTATGGCTACACCTTC. Encoded protein: CASSLDSGGYYGYTF.